These 10 T cell receptor beta chains were sequenced from one sample in a study of identical twins. TCRdb processed the 5' RACE reads anew with MiXCR; each CDR3 protein has one entry. The profile shows hundreds of thousands of distinct CDR3 sequences, 9% to 15% of them singletons. This sample also belongs to another study, concerning yellow fever vaccine responses in identical twins.

Sequenced sample: CD8+ T cells sorted from blood. The receptor source for this set is a woman between 18 and 29 years old in good health.

This clonotype was seen more than once but under ten times. The rearrangement joins TRBV4-1 to TRBJ2-5; 7 positions match TRBD1. Looked up from germline, CDR1 is MGHRA and CDR2 is YSYEKL. The CDR3 is 16 amino acids. Unmatched junction bases numbered 13, after V lost 4 bases and J lost 5 bases. CDR3 DNA sequence: TGCGCCAGCAGCCGCCTCCTCGAGGGGGCTGGTGAGACCCAGTACTTC. It specifies CASSRLLEGAGETQYF.

This chain connects TRBV20-1 to TRBJ2-7, with 9 bases lining up with TRBD2. The CDR3 extends over 13 amino acids. CDR1 and CDR2 (germline): DFQATT, SNEGSKA (reference sequence). V was pared by 5 bases and J by 5 bases, with 7 bases of the junction left unmatched. The CDR3 region has the DNA TGCAGTGCTCGGATAGCGGGAGAGGACGAGCAGTACTTC. It codes for CSARIAGEDEQYF.

This chain links TRBV14 with TRBJ2-1, with TRBD2 matching 13 bases. This CDR3 is built from 21 residues. The germline CDR1 and CDR2 sequences are SGHDN and FVKESK. The junction had 21 bases not matched to a gene; V was cut back by 3 bases and J by 7 bases. CDR3 region: CASSHQKWGATSGRAENEQFF. CDR3 DNA sequence: TGTGCCAGCAGCCATCAAAAATGGGGGGCCACTAGCGGGAGGGCCGAGAATGAGCAGTTCTTC.

The chain recombines TRBV5-5 with TRBJ2-7; 8 nucleotides agree with TRBD1. Germline V gene lookup returns CDR1 SGHKS and CDR2 YYEKEE (reference sequence). The CDR3 is 13 amino acids. The V and J ends lost 3 bases and 7 bases, in that order; junction bases with no gene match: 6. The CDR3 nucleotides are TGTGCCAGCAGCTGGACAGGGACCGGAGAGCAGTACGTC. Translating it yields CASSWTGTGEQYV.

This clonotype was seen a few times. This chain links TRBV4-1 with TRBJ1-4, with 8 nucleotides matching TRBD1. The V segment lost 4 bases and the J segment 3 bases; nucleotides outside the gene matches: 7. CDR3 length: 16 residues. Looked up from germline, CDR1 is MGHRA and CDR2 is YSYEKL. The CDR3 DNA sequence: TGCGCCAGCAGCCCCAGGACAGGGCCCGCTAATGAAAAACTGTTTTTT. Protein: CASSPRTGPANEKLFF.

The chain has TRBV28 and TRBJ2-7; maybe TRBD2 (6 bases). Trimming took 4 bases from V and 0 from J, leaving 10 bases between them. This CDR3 is built from 14 residues. The germline CDR1 and CDR2 sequences are MDHEN and SYDVKM. CDR3 nucleotide sequence: TGTGCCAGCAGTTCGGACGGGAGCTCCTACGAGCAGTACTTC. It yields the protein CASSSDGSSYEQYF.

The J gene is TRBJ2-1, the V gene TRBV12-3 or TRBV12-4, with D unclear. V shed 2 bases and J shed 6 bases, with 8 bases lying between them. The CDR3 has 13 residues. The CDR3 protein is CASSLTNVNEQFF. The CDR3 coding sequence is TGTGCCAGCAGTTTAACTAACGTCAATGAGCAGTTCTTC.

The J gene is TRBJ2-7, the V gene TRBV5-5; no reliable D call. The CDR3 runs to 14 residues. V shed 1 base and J shed 6 bases, with 14 bases lying between them. Per germline, CDR1 SGHKS and CDR2 YYEKEE (reference sequence). For the CDR3, the DNA is TGTGCCAGCAGCTTGTCATCTCTAGTACGCGAGCAGTACTTC. It translates to CASSLSSLVREQYF.

The rearrangement links TRBV25-1 to TRBJ2-2, with TRBD1 matching over 9 bases. The V gene end was trimmed by 2 bases and the J gene end by 3 bases; junction bases not matched to a gene: 4. Germline loops: CDR1 MGHDK, CDR2 SYGVNS. The CDR3 length is 16 residues. The CDR3 DNA follows: TGTGCCAGCAGTGAAACTAGGACAGGGGACACCGGGGAGCTGTTTTTT. Residues: CASSETRTGDTGELFF.

This chain joins TRBV25-1 and TRBJ2-3, with TRBD1 matching over 8 bases. The CDR3 is 17 amino acids. Per the germline V gene, CDR1 is MGHDK and CDR2 is SYGVNS. V dropped 5 bases and J dropped 2; count of bases not matched to a gene: 12. The DNA of the CDR3 is TGTGCCAGCAGTCCGAATTCCGGGACAGGTCTCACAGATACGCAGTATTTT. Protein: CASSPNSGTGLTDTQYF.